This T cell receptor (beta chain) derives from a study of control samples from healthy donors and cancer patients. The table came from immunoSEQ multiplex PCR; TCRdb's copy has only in-frame clones and leaves some out. Here the sample table reports fewer than 200,000 clones. Between the trimmed V and J ends, which lost 1 base and 9 bases, there was a span of 13 bases. The germline V gene has CDR1 LNHNV and CDR2 YYDKDF (reference sequence). This CDR3 region has 15 residues. The receptor's source is a woman between 25 and 40 years old in good health. Sequencing input: blood. This sequence joins TRBV15 and TRBJ1-6; TRBD1 might be the D (5 bases). Here the CDR3 DNA reads TGTGCCACCAGCAGAGTAAGGCAGGGTGGTTCACCCCTCCACTTT. This encodes CATSRVRQGGSPLHF.